This TCR beta chain is drawn from a study of cytomegalovirus exposure and HLA in healthy donors. Study-wide results and limits: For most subjects, TCR beta sequences were reported to predict HLA-A and HLA-B alleles with accuracy.

As concerns this clone: Its antigen is still unknown.

The study ran its PCR with 60 Vbeta and 13 Jbeta primers. Sequencing used immunoSEQ multiplex PCR; TCRdb keeps in-frame clones, though not all of them. The table gives around 97,000 clones; the top ten clones make up about 3% of it. This CDR3 is 16 amino acids long. Germline CDR1 SGHAT, CDR2 FQNNGV. Trimming removed 1 base from V and 1 base from J; junction bases left unmatched: 6. The material sequenced was PBMCs. The chain has TRBV11-2 and TRBJ1-1; 7 positions agree with TRBD1. The receptor's source is a man aged 35 to 55 in good health and CMV-seronegative. This chain's CDR3 is CASSLAPGQKNTEAFF. CDR3 coding DNA: TGTGCCAGCAGCTTAGCCCCGGGACAGAAGAACACTGAAGCTTTCTTT.